The 21 T cell receptor beta chains in this list originate from one sample, sequenced in a study of cytomegalovirus exposure and HLA in healthy donors. The PCR made use of 60 Vbeta and 13 Jbeta primers. Generated by immunoSEQ multiplex PCR, the TCRdb table keeps only in-frame clones and is missing some. This table holds 150,000 to 200,000 clones, 70% to 80% found once. Sequencing input: PBMCs. The receptors come from a woman aged 40 to 50 in good health and CMV-seronegative.

The CDR3 protein is CASSLPLLAERSSYEQYF. The CDR3 region has the DNA TGTGCCAGCAGTTTGCCCCTACTAGCGGAGAGGAGCTCCTACGAGCAGTACTTC. The chain combines TRBV28 with TRBJ2-7, with 8 positions matching TRBD2. The CDR3 consists of 18 residues. Germline loops: CDR1 MDHEN, CDR2 SYDVKM. V shed 3 bases, J shed 0 bases, and the junction held 13 bases outside the gene matches.

The V and J genes are TRBV9 and TRBJ2-1, with D possibly being TRBD2 (6 bases). The germline V and J ends were trimmed by 5 bases and 0 bases, with 12 bases remaining between them. The CDR3 consists of 15 residues. CDR1 and CDR2 from the germline V gene are SGDLS and YYNGEE. The DNA for the CDR3 is TGTGCCAGCAGGCCCGCGGGAAGCTCCTACAATGAGCAGTTCTTC. Translating it yields CASRPAGSSYNEQFF.

The CDR3 region is CASSSQGAQGVWEQYF. CDR3 nucleotides: TGTGCCAGCAGTTCGCAGGGGGCGCAGGGAGTGTGGGAGCAGTACTTC. J is TRBJ2-7 and V is TRBV28; 8 nucleotides agree with TRBD1. With 4 bases clipped from V and 7 bases from J, the junction kept 15 bases outside the gene matches. Germline CDR1 and CDR2: MDHEN and SYDVKM. The CDR3 spans 16 residues.

The V and J genes are TRBV5-6 and TRBJ1-2; tentatively, D is TRBD1 (5 bases). In germline, CDR1 is SGHDT, CDR2 YYEEEE. There are 14 residues in the CDR3. V was cut by 0 bases and J by 5 bases, with 11 bases left in between. The CDR3 sequence: CASSLVGGEYGYTF. For the CDR3, the DNA is TGTGCCAGCAGCTTGGTAGGAGGGGAGTATGGCTACACCTTC.

The chain joins TRBV11-2 to TRBJ2-7; D might be TRBD1 (6 bases). Germline values: CDR1 SGHAT, CDR2 FQNNGV. Trimming took off 3 bases at V and 3 bases at J, with 9 bases between the two ends. The CDR3 has 13 amino acids. The CDR3 is CASSFRTVYEQYF. CDR3 bases: TGTGCCAGCAGCTTCCGGACAGTCTACGAGCAGTACTTC.

This clone has just one count. V usage is TRBV19 and J usage is TRBJ1-5, with a weak D call TRBD1 (6 bases). CDR1 and CDR2 (germline): LNHDA, SQIVND (reference sequence). Trimming left V 0 bases short and J 0 bases short, with 18 bases between. The CDR3 runs to 19 residues. The CDR3 protein is CASSIDPPARGLSNQPQHF. CDR3 nucleotide sequence: TGTGCCAGTAGTATAGATCCCCCGGCCAGGGGTCTTAGCAATCAGCCCCAGCATTTT.

The chain has TRBV7-2 and TRBJ1-5; TRBD1 aligns across 10 bases. CDR1 is SGHTA and CDR2 is FQGNSA in the germline V gene. This CDR3 spans 15 amino acids. The trim removed 5 bases at V and 1 base at J, leaving 2 bases unmatched. The CDR3 bases are TGTGCCAGCAGCCGACAGGGGGCGAGCAATCAGCCCCAGCATTTT. Translation gives CASSRQGASNQPQHF.

The genes are TRBV6-1 and TRBJ1-1; no reliable D call. The V gene's germline CDR1 is MNHNS and CDR2 SASEGT. Trimming left V 6 bases short and J 5 bases short, with 13 bases between. The CDR3 extends over 13 amino acids. The CDR3 sequence is CASRATTSTEAFF. The CDR3 DNA is TGTGCCAGCAGGGCAACTACCTCGACTGAAGCTTTCTTT.

The chain carries TRBV19 and TRBJ2-1; 7 bases agree with TRBD2. Looked up from germline, CDR1 is LNHDA and CDR2 is SQIVND (reference sequence). V lost 4 bases and J lost 2; bases outside the gene matches: 2. The length of the CDR3 is 14 residues. Here the CDR3 DNA reads TGTGCCAGTAGTAGCGGGAGTACCTACAATGAGCAGTTCTTC. Amino acids: CASSSGSTYNEQFF.

The rearrangement uses TRBV2 and TRBJ2-7, with 11 bases matching TRBD1. Trimming took 10 bases from V and 3 from J; bases not matched to a gene: 5. This CDR3 has 13 amino acids. Germline V gene data show CDR1 as SNHLY and CDR2 as FYNNEI. For the CDR3, the DNA is TGTGCCATACGGACAGGGGGCCTCTACGAGCAGTACTTC. Translation: CAIRTGGLYEQYF.

This clone was picked up a small number of times. The rearrangement uses TRBV6-6 and TRBJ2-7; 12 bases match TRBD2. This CDR3 is built from 14 residues. Germline V gives CDR1 MNHNY, CDR2 SVGAGI (reference sequence). The junction had 2 bases not matched to a gene; V was cut back by 6 bases and J by 2 bases. The CDR3 nucleotides read TGTGCCAGCAGCCTAGCGGGAGGGGCCTACGAGCAGTACTTC. Protein: CASSLAGGAYEQYF.

The table lists this clone with a count of one. V and J are TRBV28 and TRBJ1-4; possible D gene TRBD1, 6 bases. In germline, CDR1 is MDHEN, CDR2 SYDVKM. Trimming removed 4 bases from V and 8 bases from J, with 17 bases in between. The CDR3 extends over 15 amino acids. The CDR3 is CASSSSRGGGEKLFF. The CDR3 region has the DNA TGTGCCAGCAGTTCCTCCAGGGGAGGGGGAGAAAAACTGTTTTTT.

This chain uses TRBV5-1 with TRBJ2-7, with 8 nucleotides matching TRBD1. J was trimmed by 5 bases and V by 0 bases; bases with no gene match: 7. Germline loops: CDR1 SGHRS, CDR2 YFSETQ. CDR3 length: 15 residues. The CDR3: CASSLGQGAIDEQYF. CDR3 DNA: TGCGCCAGCAGCTTGGGGCAGGGGGCGATCGACGAGCAGTACTTC.

This clone was observed a handful of times. This rearrangement joins TRBV7-2 to TRBJ2-1; D might be TRBD2 (5 bases). The CDR3 is 15 residues long. The germline CDR1 and CDR2 sequences are SGHTA and FQGNSA. V was trimmed by 3 bases and J by 0 bases, leaving 9 bases between them. The DNA of the CDR3 is TGTGCCAGCAGCTTTGAAGGGAGCTCCTACAATGAGCAGTTCTTC. The encoded protein is CASSFEGSSYNEQFF.

The V and J genes are TRBV18 and TRBJ2-7; TRBD1 matches at 10 bases. CDR3 length: 14 amino acids. Germline V CDR1 and CDR2: KGHSH, LQKENI. V trimming: 6 bases; J trimming: 6 bases; junction bases outside the gene matches: 8. The CDR3 sequence: CASSGDRGRREQYF. The CDR3 DNA sequence: TGTGCCAGCTCCGGGGACAGGGGTAGGCGCGAGCAGTACTTC.

In regard to this clone: The same CDR3 can be traced to other DNA sequences in this sample. The J gene is TRBJ1-5, the V gene TRBV28, with 7 bases aligning to TRBD1. Trimming took 6 bases from V and 4 from J; bases not matched to a gene: 0. CDR3 length: 12 amino acids. Germline assignment: CDR1 MDHEN and CDR2 SYDVKM. Here the CDR3 reads CASRTGNQPQHF. The CDR3 region has the DNA TGTGCCAGCAGGACAGGGAATCAGCCCCAGCATTTT.

This sequence joins TRBV5-1 and TRBJ1-5, with 8 bases that match TRBD1. The CDR3 spans 14 residues. Losses at the gene ends were 4 bases for V and 5 bases for J; bases not matched to a gene: 5. Germline V gene sequence: CDR1 SGHRS, CDR2 YFSETQ. CDR3 bases: TGCGCCAGCAGCCATGGACAGGGAGATCAGCCCCAGCATTTT. Encoded protein: CASSHGQGDQPQHF. Variable domain in full (rest from reference TRBV5-1 and TRBJ1-5): KAGVTQTPRYLIKTRGQQVTLSCSPISGHRSVSWYQQTPGQGLQFLFEYFSETQRNKGNFPGRFSGRQFSNSRSEMNVSTLELGDSALYLCASSHGQGDQPQHFGDGTRLSIL.

This clone was seen a few times. The genes are TRBV6-5 and TRBJ2-1; D possibly corresponds to TRBD2 (6 bases). Between the trimmed V and J ends, which lost 6 bases and 9 bases, there was a span of 18 bases. The CDR3 covers 14 residues. Germline lookup yields CDR1 MNHEY and CDR2 SVGAGI. DNA for the CDR3: TGTGCCAGCAGCCTCGGACTTGAGGGACTTGAGCAGTTCTTC. This encodes CASSLGLEGLEQFF.

This chain connects TRBV30 to TRBJ1-1; 7 bases map to TRBD1. V lost 1 base to trimming and J lost 4 bases; unmatched junction nucleotides: 6. This CDR3 contains 14 residues. Germline lookup yields CDR1 GTSNPN and CDR2 SVGIG (reference sequence). CDR3 region: CAWSALQGTTEAFF. CDR3 DNA sequence: TGTGCCTGGAGTGCCTTACAGGGGACCACTGAAGCTTTCTTT.

The chain links TRBV28 to TRBJ1-2; D uncertain. The germline V gene has CDR1 MDHEN and CDR2 SYDVKM. The CDR3 runs to 16 residues. V was shortened by 4 bases and J by 4 bases, with 19 bases between the two germline ends. The CDR3 coding sequence is TGTGCCAGCAGTTACGGCAGACACCTGATATCCTATGGCTACACCTTC. Translation gives CASSYGRHLISYGYTF.

Points on this clone: Relative to the germline gene, one junction end is altered; a read error may explain this. This chain links TRBV14 with TRBJ2-1; a weak D match, TRBD1 (5 bases). Germline lookup yields CDR1 SGHDN and CDR2 FVKESK. The CDR3 is 14 residues long. In DNA, the CDR3 is TGTGCCAGCAGCAAAGAGTTAGGGGACAATGAGCAGTTCTTC. This translates into CASSKELGDNEQFF.